These 21 T cell receptor beta chains share one sample of origin, sequenced in a study of cytomegalovirus exposure and HLA in healthy donors. The PCR had 60 Vbeta and 13 Jbeta primers. TCRdb keeps only in-frame clones here, not all; method: immunoSEQ multiplex PCR. The table has about 260,000 clones, under 80% seen once; the top ten hold about 2.1%. What was sequenced was PBMCs. The receptors were sampled from a female donor in good health and CMV-seronegative.

The chain employs TRBV27 and TRBJ1-5; 8 bases agree with TRBD1. CDR1 and CDR2 (germline): MNHEY, SMNVEV (reference sequence). V lost 4 bases to trimming and J lost 6 bases; unmatched junction nucleotides: 8. The CDR3 spans 15 residues. In DNA form, the CDR3 reads TGTGCCAGCAGTTCCGGACAGGGCTTAGGTCAGCCCCAGCATTTT. This codes for CASSSGQGLGQPQHF.

This clone has more than one count but fewer than ten. The chain joins TRBV25-1 to TRBJ2-7; TRBD1 might be the D (6 bases). The CDR3 has 14 residues. Trimming shortened V by 5 bases and J by 3 bases, and 14 bases separated the two germline ends. Germline V gives CDR1 MGHDK, CDR2 SYGVNS. CDR3 in DNA: TGTGCCAGCAGTCGGGACACTCAAAGCTACGAGCAGTACTTC. Translating gives CASSRDTQSYEQYF.

The CDR3 sequence is CASSLSLRGRLNQPQHF. The DNA of the CDR3 is TGTGCCAGCAGCTTATCCCTGCGGGGGAGGCTTAATCAGCCCCAGCATTTT. The V call is TRBV7-9, the J call TRBJ1-5, with D possibly matching TRBD1 (5 bases). The CDR3 has 17 amino acids. Germline CDR1 reads SEHNR; CDR2 reads FQNEAQ (reference sequence). The V end was cut by 2 bases, the J end by 4 bases, with 18 bases between.

V gene TRBV7-8 combines with J gene TRBJ2-7; no definite D call. The CDR3 consists of 13 residues. Germline CDR1 SGHVS, CDR2 FQNEAQ. V was pared by 1 base and J by 3 bases, with 7 bases between. The CDR3 DNA follows: TGTGCCAGCAGCTTAGGGTCAGTCTACGAGCAGTACTTC. Translated, it gives CASSLGSVYEQYF.

This rearrangement joins TRBV15 to TRBJ2-1; TRBD1 is a possible D gene (6 bases). CDR3 length: 16 residues. Looked up from germline, CDR1 is LNHNV and CDR2 is YYDKDF (reference sequence). V shed 1 base and J shed 8 bases, with 18 bases lying between them. Here the CDR3 DNA reads TGTGCCACCAGCAGAGTAGCAGGGGTCCGTTCGTATGAGCAGTTCTTC. Its translation: CATSRVAGVRSYEQFF.

The chain is built from TRBV9 and TRBJ2-5, with TRBD2 matching 16 bases. The CDR3 has 16 residues. V dropped 4 bases and J dropped 5; count of bases not matched to a gene: 5. Per the germline V gene, CDR1 is SGDLS and CDR2 is YYNGEE. CDR3 region: CASSIGTSGRVETQYF. CDR3 in DNA: TGTGCCAGCAGCATCGGGACTAGCGGGAGGGTGGAGACCCAGTACTTC. The full variable domain, with the rest looked up from reference TRBV9 and TRBJ2-5, is DSGVTQTPKHLITATGQRVTLRCSPRSGDLSVYWYQQSLDQGLQFLIQYYNGEERAKGNILERFSAQQFPDLHSELNLSSLELGDSALYFCASSIGTSGRVETQYFGPGTRLLVL.

V gene TRBV28 combines with J gene TRBJ2-7, with 12 bases identical to TRBD2. The germline CDR1 and CDR2 sequences are MDHEN and SYDVKM. The CDR3 is made up of 18 amino acids. The V segment lost 5 bases and the J segment 9 bases; nucleotides outside the gene matches: 20. CDR3 in amino acids: CASSTPGLAGGPLIVQYF. CDR3 bases: TGTGCCAGCAGTACCCCAGGTCTAGCGGGAGGGCCCCTTATCGTGCAGTACTTC.

This chain uses TRBV28 with TRBJ2-2, with 10 bases identical to TRBD1. CDR3 length: 17 residues. The J segment lost 7 bases and the V segment lost 5 bases, leaving 13 bases of the junction unmatched. The germline gives CDR1 MDHEN, CDR2 SYDVKM. DNA of the CDR3: TGTGCCAGCAGTCTCCATAGTCCGACAGGGGGCGGCGGGGAGCTGTTTTTT. It translates to CASSLHSPTGGGGELFF.

V usage is TRBV5-6 and J usage is TRBJ1-5, with 7 bases identical to TRBD1. The V segment lost 0 bases and the J segment 9 bases; nucleotides outside the gene matches: 6. The CDR3 is 14 amino acids. CDR1 SGHDT and CDR2 YYEEEE come from the germline V gene. The CDR3 is CASSLGRGQRPQHF. In DNA form, the CDR3 reads TGTGCCAGCAGCTTGGGGAGGGGGCAGAGGCCCCAGCATTTT.

The genes are TRBV6-4 and TRBJ2-1, with 10 bases fitting TRBD2. The germline V gene encodes CDR1 MRHNA and CDR2 SNTAGT. The ends lost 0 bases at V and 6 bases at J; junction bases unmatched: 2. This CDR3 is built from 15 residues. The CDR3 DNA is TGTGCCAGCAGTGACTCAGCGGGAGGGAGCAATGAGCAGTTCTTC. Its translation is CASSDSAGGSNEQFF.

The rearrangement uses TRBV5-4 and TRBJ2-7, with 13 bases lining up with TRBD2. With 6 bases clipped from V and 7 bases from J, the junction kept 7 bases outside the gene matches. Per germline, CDR1 SGHNT and CDR2 YYREEE (reference sequence). The CDR3 totals 14 residues. The chain's CDR3 is CASTRLAGGKEQYF. The CDR3 nucleotides read TGTGCCAGCACCCGACTAGCGGGAGGCAAAGAGCAGTACTTC.

The chain is built from TRBV11-2 and TRBJ2-7, with TRBD2 matching over 9 bases. Losses at the gene ends were 3 bases for V and 7 bases for J; bases not matched to a gene: 13. This CDR3 spans 16 amino acids. Germline loops: CDR1 SGHAT, CDR2 FQNNGV. CDR3 sequence: CASSFRREGTLREQYF. The CDR3 nucleotides are TGTGCCAGCAGCTTTAGGCGGGAGGGTACCTTACGGGAGCAGTACTTC.

V gene TRBV21-1 combines with J gene TRBJ2-3; the D call in the table, TRBD1, was not verified against the DNA. TRBV21-1 is recorded as a pseudogene. CDR3 length equals 17 residues. CDR3 amino acids: CASSTREGQGATDTQYF. The CDR3 nucleotides are TGTGCCAGCAGCACAAGAGAGGGACAGGGGGCCACAGATACGCAGTATTTT.

This clone has more than one count but fewer than ten. The V and J genes are TRBV9 and TRBJ2-7, with 7 bases aligning to TRBD1. Germline CDR1 SGDLS, CDR2 YYNGEE. V lost 4 bases, J lost 0 bases, and 10 bases stayed unmatched. The CDR3 is made up of 16 amino acids. CDR3 in DNA: TGTGCCAGCAGCCCACAGGGGTCTAACCCCTCCTACGAGCAGTACTTC. This encodes CASSPQGSNPSYEQYF.

The chain joins TRBV2 to TRBJ2-7; 7 nucleotides agree with TRBD2. CDR3 length: 11 residues. V was pared by 6 bases and J by 5 bases, with 1 base of the junction left unmatched. From germline, CDR1 is SNHLY and CDR2 FYNNEI. The CDR3 sequence: CASRGRDEQYF. CDR3 in DNA: TGTGCCAGCAGAGGGAGGGACGAGCAGTACTTC. The whole variable domain, remainder taken from reference TRBV2 and TRBJ2-7, is EPEVTQTPSHQVTQMGQEVILRCVPISNHLYFYWYRQILGQKVEFLVSFYNNEISEKSEIFDDQFSVERPDGSNFTLKIRSTKLEDSAMYFCASRGRDEQYFGPGTRLTVT.

V is TRBV19 and J is TRBJ2-1; D may be TRBD1 (5 bases). Germline CDR1 is LNHDA and CDR2 is SQIVND (reference sequence). The V and J ends lost 2 bases and 3 bases respectively, with 17 bases between them. This CDR3 comprises 17 residues. DNA for the CDR3: TGTGCCAGTAGTATATCGGTGGGGCCCTACATCTACAATGAGCAGTTCTTC. Translation: CASSISVGPYIYNEQFF.

The chain is built from TRBV5-1 and TRBJ2-1; the D gene is possibly TRBD2 (5 bases). The V gene lost 0 bases and the J gene lost 2 bases, with 12 bases spanning the gap. Germline loops: CDR1 SGHRS, CDR2 YFSETQ. The CDR3 spans 16 residues. The CDR3 is CASSLGRERTYNEQFF. The CDR3 DNA is TGCGCCAGCAGCTTGGGGCGAGAGCGGACCTACAATGAGCAGTTCTTC.

The V and J genes are TRBV9 and TRBJ1-3; no clear D. The ends were cut back, 2 bases at V and 0 bases at J, with 9 bases in the middle. Germline-derived CDR1 and CDR2 are SGDLS and YYNGEE. This CDR3 has 15 amino acids. CDR3 DNA: TGTGCCAGCAGCGTGAGGGCCAACTCTGGAAACACCATATATTTT. Its protein is CASSVRANSGNTIYF.

The rearrangement links TRBV28 to TRBJ2-7; 11 bases match TRBD2. With V trimmed by 4 bases and J by 1 base, 6 bases remained unmatched. Germline V gene data show CDR1 as MDHEN and CDR2 as SYDVKM. The CDR3 covers 16 residues. The CDR3 spells CASSSETSGMSYEQYF. In DNA, the CDR3 is TGTGCCAGCAGTTCCGAGACTAGCGGGATGTCCTACGAGCAGTACTTC.

The rearrangement uses TRBV6-6 and TRBJ2-4; 7 nucleotides agree with TRBD2. The ends lost 5 bases at V and 9 bases at J; junction bases unmatched: 13. Germline CDR1 MNHNY, CDR2 SVGAGI (reference sequence). CDR3 size: 15 residues. CDR3 nucleotide sequence: TGTGCCAGCAGTCCGAACCGGGGGGAGGAGAGCATTCAGTACTTC. Protein product: CASSPNRGEESIQYF.

V and J are TRBV5-6 and TRBJ2-7; no definite D call. The CDR3 spans 12 residues. V shed 0 bases and J shed 4 bases, with 5 bases lying between them. CDR1 and CDR2 (germline): SGHDT, YYEEEE. In DNA, the CDR3 is TGTGCCAGCAGCTTGGTAGAGTACGAGCAGTACTTC. This codes for CASSLVEYEQYF.